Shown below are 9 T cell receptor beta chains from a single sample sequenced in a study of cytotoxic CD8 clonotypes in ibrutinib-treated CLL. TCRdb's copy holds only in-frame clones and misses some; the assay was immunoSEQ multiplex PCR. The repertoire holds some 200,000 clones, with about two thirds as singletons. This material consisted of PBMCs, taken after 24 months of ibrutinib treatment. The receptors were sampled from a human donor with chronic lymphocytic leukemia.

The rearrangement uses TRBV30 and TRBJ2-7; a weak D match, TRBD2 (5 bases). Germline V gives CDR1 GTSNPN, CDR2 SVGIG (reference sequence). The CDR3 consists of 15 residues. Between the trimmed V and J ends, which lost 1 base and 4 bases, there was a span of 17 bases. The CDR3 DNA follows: TGTGCCTGGAGTGGGACCCGGGGTACTAAATACGAGCAGTACTTC. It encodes CAWSGTRGTKYEQYF.

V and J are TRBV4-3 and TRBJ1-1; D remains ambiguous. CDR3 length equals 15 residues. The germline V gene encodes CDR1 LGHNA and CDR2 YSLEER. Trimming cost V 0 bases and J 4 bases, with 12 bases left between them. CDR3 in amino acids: CASSQDSAGGTEAFF. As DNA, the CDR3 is TGCGCCAGCAGCCAAGATTCCGCAGGAGGCACTGAAGCTTTCTTT.

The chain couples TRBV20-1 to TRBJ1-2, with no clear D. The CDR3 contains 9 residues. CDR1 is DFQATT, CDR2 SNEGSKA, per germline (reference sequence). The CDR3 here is CCPSRGYTF. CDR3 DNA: TGCTGCCCCTCGCGGGGCTACACCTTC.

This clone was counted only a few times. As DNA, the CDR3 is TGTGCCAGTAGAAAGGGATTAGAAGCTTTCTTT. Translation: CASRKGLEAFF. The rearrangement links TRBV19 to TRBJ1-1; D remains unclear. The germline V gene encodes CDR1 LNHDA and CDR2 SQIVND (reference sequence). Between the trimmed V and J ends, which lost 6 bases and 8 bases, there was a span of 10 bases. The CDR3 spans 11 residues.

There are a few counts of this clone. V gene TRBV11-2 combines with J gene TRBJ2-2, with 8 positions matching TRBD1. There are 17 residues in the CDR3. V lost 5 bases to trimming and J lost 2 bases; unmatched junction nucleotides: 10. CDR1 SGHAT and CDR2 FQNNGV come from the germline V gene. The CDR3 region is CASSPGTGRQNTGELFF. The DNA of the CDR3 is TGTGCCAGCAGCCCCGGGACAGGCCGCCAAAACACCGGGGAGCTGTTTTTT.

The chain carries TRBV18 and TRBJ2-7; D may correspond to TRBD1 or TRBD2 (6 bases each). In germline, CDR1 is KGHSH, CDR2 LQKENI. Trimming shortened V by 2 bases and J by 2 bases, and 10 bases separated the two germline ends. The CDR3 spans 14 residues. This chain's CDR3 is CASSPGGLTYEQYF. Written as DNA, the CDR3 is TGTGCCAGCTCACCAGGGGGGCTCACCTACGAGCAGTACTTC.

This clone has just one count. The CDR3 loop reads CSGGGSTHYEQYF. DNA for the CDR3: TGCAGCGGCGGGGGTAGCACTCACTACGAGCAGTACTTC. The genes are TRBV29-1 and TRBJ2-7; 7 positions agree with TRBD2. This CDR3 region has 13 residues. With 7 bases clipped from V and 3 bases from J, the junction kept 9 bases outside the gene matches. Germline CDR1 SQVTM, CDR2 ANQGSEA.

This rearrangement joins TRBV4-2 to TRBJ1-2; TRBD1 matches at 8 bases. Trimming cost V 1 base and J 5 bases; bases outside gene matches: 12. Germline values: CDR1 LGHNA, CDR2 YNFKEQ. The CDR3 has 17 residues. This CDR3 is CASSQVETGVRGYGYTF. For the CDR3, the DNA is TGTGCCAGCAGCCAAGTTGAGACAGGGGTTAGGGGATATGGCTACACCTTC.

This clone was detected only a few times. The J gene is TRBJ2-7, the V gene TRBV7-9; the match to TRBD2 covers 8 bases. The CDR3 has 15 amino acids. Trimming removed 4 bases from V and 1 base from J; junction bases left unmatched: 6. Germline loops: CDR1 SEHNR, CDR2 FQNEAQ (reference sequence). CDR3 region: CASSSGLGVSYEQYF. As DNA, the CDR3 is TGTGCCAGCAGCTCGGGACTAGGGGTTTCCTACGAGCAGTACTTC.